This TCR beta chain came from a study of graft-versus-host responses after intestinal transplantation. Tissue from the graft was processed to free its intraepithelial and lamina propria lymphocytes. The CDR3 runs 19 residues. Germline V gene lookup returns CDR1 LNHNV and CDR2 YYDKDF (reference sequence). Trimming took 1 base from V and 3 from J, leaving 24 bases between them. The table came from immunoSEQ multiplex PCR; TCRdb's copy has only in-frame clones and leaves some out. The table shows more than 50,000 clones, with roughly 90% occurring only once. The sequence came from a human patient who received an intestinal transplant, so some T cells may come from the graft donor. The gene calls are TRBV15 and TRBJ1-2, with D perhaps TRBD1 (5 bases). The sequences come from ileum tissue, collected approximately 56 weeks after transplant. The CDR3 region is CATSRVGAGFLQGDYGYTF. The DNA for the CDR3 is TGTGCCACCAGCAGAGTTGGGGCTGGGTTCCTGCAGGGTGACTATGGCTACACCTTC.